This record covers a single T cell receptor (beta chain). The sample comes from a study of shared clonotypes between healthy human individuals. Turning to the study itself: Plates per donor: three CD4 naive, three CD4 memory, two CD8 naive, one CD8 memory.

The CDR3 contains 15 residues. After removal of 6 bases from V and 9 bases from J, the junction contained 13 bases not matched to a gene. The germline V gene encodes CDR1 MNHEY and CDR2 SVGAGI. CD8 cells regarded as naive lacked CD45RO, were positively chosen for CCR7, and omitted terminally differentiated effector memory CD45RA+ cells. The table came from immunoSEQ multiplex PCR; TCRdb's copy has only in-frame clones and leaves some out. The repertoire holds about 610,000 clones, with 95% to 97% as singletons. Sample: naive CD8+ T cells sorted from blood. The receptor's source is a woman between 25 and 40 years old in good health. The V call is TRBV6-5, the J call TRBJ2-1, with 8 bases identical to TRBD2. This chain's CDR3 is CASRAQAGASAEQFF. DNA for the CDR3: TGTGCCAGCAGGGCTCAAGCGGGAGCCTCAGCTGAGCAGTTCTTC.